This T cell receptor beta chain was identified in a study of spatial heterogeneity in lung cancer (dated by TCRdb to the late 2010s). Some background on the complete study: Beta-chain transcripts were consistently detected in greater numbers than alpha-chain transcripts, which likely reflects a higher abundance of beta-chain transcripts. In the raw uncorrected reads, each unique combination of TCR and UMI appeared more than ten times on average. The study quantitatively compared TCR alpha and beta repertoires across multiple tumor regions, matched nontumor lung and blood in non-small cell lung cancer. At surgery, over 200 tumor regions, 64 matched nontumor lung samples and more than 50 PBMC samples were TCR-sequenced for both alpha and beta chains. Nonsynonymous mutation counts, determined by whole-exome sequencing of tumor tissue, were related to features of the TCR repertoire.

The library was generated by 5' RACE. The sequencer was a NextSeq 500. To allow correction of PCR and sequencing errors, the TCR library protocol tagged every TCR cDNA molecule with a unique molecular identifier. The authors' analysis ran thus. Decombinator tools were used for TCR identification, UMI-based error correction and CDR3 extraction. Expanded TCRs were defined as those above a frequency of 2 per 1,000, corresponding to the top 1% of the tumor frequency distribution. Each repertoire was subsampled 100 times to 5,000 TCRs, after which Renyi diversity was computed with the R vegan package. CDR3 similarity networks were built from amino acid triplet string-kernel similarity, connecting CDR3s with pairwise similarity above 0.82. TCRdb trimmed public reads at Q25 via fastp, called clones via MiXCR and kept in-frame beta chains. CDR3 protein sequences are deduplicated, and each keeps its most common genes and DNA. TCRdb's processing, not the study's, gives the V and J calls here. Present in this sample are under 15,000 distinct CDR3 sequences, around 3.7% of which were seen just once. 35% to 55% of the sample comes from the top ten.

About this clonotype: The antigen it recognizes is unknown. There are no base qualities to consult, and no much larger clone falls within one base.

The time point label here, explained by the study, means: sample taken at primary tumor resection. Donors were approximately 72 patients with early-stage, untreated non-small cell lung cancer from the lung TRACERx cohort. TCR sequencing used whole RNA extracted from tumor and nontumor lung tissue, or from cryopreserved PBMC samples, without cell sorting. Patients were selected for TCR sequencing only if sufficient RNA was available from at least two tumor regions. After removal of 8 bases from V and 8 bases from J, the junction retains 7 bases not matched to a gene. Counted from cysteine to phenylalanine, this CDR3 has 13 amino acids. Only the CDR3 part of the read is kept: 39 bases, read in frame from the first base. CDR1 SQVTM and CDR2 ANQGSEA were looked up in the germline V gene. Overall results and qualifications from the work: Ubiquitous expanded tumor TCRs were detected in blood more often at tumor resection than at routine follow-up. Additional single-cell paired TCR alpha and beta sequencing was considered necessary to confirm, at a functional level, the hypothesis that regional TCRs recognize regional mutations.

The specimen comprised PBMCs, sampled at surgery. The TCR was taken from a male donor with early-stage non-small cell lung cancer. The V gene is TRBV29-1 and the J gene is TRBJ2-1, and TRBD1 matches 12 of the central bases. The nucleotide sequence reads TGCAGCCCCGAGGGGACAGGGGGCTATGAGCAGTTCTTC. The translation is CSPEGTGGYEQFF.